This T cell receptor beta chain originates from a study of blood T cell repertoires in COVID-19. For the study at large: From the United States, Italy and Spain came samples of acute and convalescent COVID-19. T cells, B-cell-depleted T cells, or PBMCs supplied cDNA or gDNA.

Original processing methods: Estimated nucleated cell counts came from reference gene primer amplification. The method was immunoSEQ multiplex PCR; TCRdb's version includes in-frame clones alone and lacks a portion of them. For V, J and clone size, that table is used; D and trimming come from the DNA. The profile shows 250,000 to 300,000 clones, approximately 82% of them singletons. Per the germline V gene, CDR1 is LGHDT and CDR2 is YNNKEL (reference sequence). The CDR3 extends over 16 amino acids. Trimming took 2 bases from V and 8 from J; bases not matched to a gene: 13. This sequence was found in a man aged 80 or over with acute or convalescent COVID-19. Material: peripheral blood. The rearrangement joins TRBV3-1 (or the pseudogene TRBV3-2) to TRBJ1-2; TRBD1 matches at 8 bases. The CDR3 loop is CASSQSRITGGGGYTF. The CDR3 DNA reads TGTGCCAGCAGCCAAAGCAGGATTACAGGGGGAGGAGGCTACACCTTC.